The entry below describes one T cell receptor (beta chain). Molecules of cDNA were individually given unique molecular identifiers that were attached to them. MiXCR, applied by TCRdb to the 5' RACE reads, yields one record per CDR3 protein. Of approximately 58,000 distinct CDR3 sequences in the sample, around 10% were seen once. The source of the sample is a study of early T cells in non-severe SARS-CoV-2 infection. This CDR3 contains 14 residues. The germline V gene has CDR1 MNHEY and CDR2 SVGAGI. Deletions cut 3 bases from V and 1 base from J, with 8 bases between. The receptor was isolated from an adult who was a healthcare worker with PCR-confirmed SARS-CoV-2 infection or an uninfected control (not recorded which). The chain uses TRBV6-5 and TRBJ2-3; D is perhaps TRBD1 or TRBD2 (5 bases each). The material sequenced was whole blood, taken at baseline. The CDR3: CASSYRGRTDTQYF. CDR3 in DNA: TGTGCCAGCAGTTATAGGGGACGCACAGATACGCAGTATTTT.